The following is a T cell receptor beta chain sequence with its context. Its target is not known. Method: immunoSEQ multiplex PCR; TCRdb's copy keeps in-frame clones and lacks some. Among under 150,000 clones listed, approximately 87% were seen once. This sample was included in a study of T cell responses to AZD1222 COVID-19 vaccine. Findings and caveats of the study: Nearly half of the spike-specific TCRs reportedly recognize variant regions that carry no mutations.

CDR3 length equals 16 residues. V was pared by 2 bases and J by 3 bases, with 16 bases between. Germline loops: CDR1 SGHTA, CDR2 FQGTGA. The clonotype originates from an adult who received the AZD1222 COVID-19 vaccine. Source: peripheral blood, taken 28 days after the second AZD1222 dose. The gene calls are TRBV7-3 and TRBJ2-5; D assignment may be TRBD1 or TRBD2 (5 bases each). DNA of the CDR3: TGTGCCAGCAGCTTACTGGGTAACGGGGCAGAAGAGACCCAGTACTTC. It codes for CASSLLGNGAEETQYF.